This T cell receptor beta chain was sequenced during a study of long-term antiretroviral therapy in people with HIV. Across the whole study: The oldest specimens predate the 2015 immediate-ART recommendation by about a decade.

The CDR3 consists of 12 residues. Germline V lookup: CDR1 SEHNR, CDR2 FQNEAQ (reference sequence). Trimming took off 3 bases at V and 7 bases at J, with 9 bases between the two ends. The libraries were made with immunoSEQ v3.0 at survey level. The table came from immunoSEQ multiplex PCR; TCRdb's copy has only in-frame clones and leaves some out. The sample lists about 23,000 clones; approximately 80% were seen once. The sequence was collected from a man aged 50-59 years with HIV. Specimen: unsorted PBMCs, collected 0.3 years after starting antiretroviral therapy. The chain combines TRBV7-9 with TRBJ1-2; perhaps TRBD1 as D (5 bases). In DNA form, the CDR3 reads TGTGCCAGCAGCTTCCAGGGTCGTGGCTACACCTTC. Translated, it gives CASSFQGRGYTF.